The subject of this entry is one T cell receptor (beta chain). Antigen: not known. This specimen comes from a study of PD-1 blockade in classical Hodgkin lymphoma. Study-wide results and limits: With respect to the repertoire differences, their causes, possibly disease activity or prior therapy, remain undefined.

The CDR3 totals 18 residues. The ends lost 0 bases at V and 4 bases at J; junction bases unmatched: 11. Germline V gene sequence: CDR1 LGHNA, CDR2 YSLEER. Produced via immunoSEQ multiplex PCR; TCRdb's table is partial and in-frame only. Of 15,000 to 17,000 clones listed, about 86% are singletons. As for time point: newly diagnosed, previously untreated cHL patient sample. Out of thawed PBMCs, magnetic negative selection purified CD4+ T cells. The sequencing sample was made of CD4+ T cells from blood. The rearrangement joins TRBV4-3 to TRBJ1-1; TRBD1 matches 10 bases. This sequence was found in a human donor with classical Hodgkin lymphoma. The CDR3 coding sequence is TGCGCCAGCAGCCAAGATCTTCGGACAGGGGGAGGGAGCACTGAAGCTTTCTTT. Residues: CASSQDLRTGGGSTEAFF.